This T cell receptor (beta chain) was recorded in a study of siplizumab effects on memory and regulatory T cells. Background on the study: Without drug or with siplizumab at roughly 1 ug/mL, mixed lymphocyte reactions were set up in pairs. Study-level points and caveats: Memory cells seemed less diverse than naive T cells, which also seemed major contributors to the alloresponse.

The method was immunoSEQ multiplex PCR; TCRdb's version includes in-frame clones alone and lacks a portion of them. The sample includes about 9,600 clones, approximately 44% of them seen just once. On this clone itself: Its antigen is undetermined.

The mixed lymphocyte reaction cells were held in coculture (37°C) for more than 5 days. The study labelled responder PBMCs with CFSE and stimulator PBMCs with Violet Dye, then mixed them 1:1. Trimming took 7 bases from V and 7 from J, leaving 14 bases between them. Germline CDR1 reads DFQATT; CDR2 reads SNEGSKA (reference sequence). The CDR3 runs 11 residues. The origin of this receptor is a human donor in good health; the cells came from an allogeneic mixed lymphocyte reaction. V and J are TRBV20-1 and TRBJ2-7; D ambiguous. The specimen sequenced was CFSE-low (dividing) CD4+ T cells sorted from an allogeneic mixed lymphocyte reaction. This CDR3 is CSVGRQWEQYF. The CDR3 region has the DNA TGCAGTGTAGGCCGGCAGTGGGAGCAGTACTTC.